This T cell receptor (beta chain) was profiled in a study of blood T cell repertoires in COVID-19. Study summary: COVID-19 samples collected from the United States, Italy and Spain covered acute and convalescent phases.

Produced via immunoSEQ multiplex PCR; TCRdb's table is partial and in-frame only. Of some 80,000 clones listed, roughly 79% are singletons. With 0 bases removed from V and 5 bases from J, the gap between germline ends came to 12 bases. Germline CDR1 SGHNT, CDR2 YENEEA. This CDR3 has 15 residues. The rearrangement uses TRBV11-3 and TRBJ2-3; perhaps TRBD2 as D (6 bases). The sequencing sample was made of peripheral blood. This TCR came from a human donor in a cohort sampled during active COVID-19. The chain's CDR3 is CASSLESGTLDTQYF. The CDR3 DNA is TGTGCCAGCAGCTTAGAATCCGGGACTTTAGATACGCAGTATTTT.